The text below deals with one T cell receptor (beta chain). Its antigen is as yet unknown. This record belongs to a study of T cells in Graves' hyperthyroidism and ophthalmopathy. Study-level findings and limits: Blood also carried most thyroid clonotypes expanded above 0.001.

Investigators excluded patients with uncontrolled infection, other autoimmune disease, pregnancy or lactation. There were TCR beta CDR3 regions amplified from RNA transcripts. The HTBI primer set drove a first-round RT-PCR of the TCR CDR3. From the multiplex PCR reads, TCRdb called clonotypes with MiXCR, one entry per CDR3 protein. In the table there are about 660,000 distinct CDR3 sequences, 45% of which are singletons. This CDR3 spans 15 amino acids. V lost 1 base and J lost 0, with 10 bases in between. The germline gives CDR1 SGHTA, CDR2 FQGNSA. Sequencing was performed on peripheral blood or thyroid tissue (not recorded which). The TCR was taken from an adult man with Graves' disease, either hyperthyroidism or ophthalmopathy (not recorded which). This chain joins TRBV7-2 and TRBJ2-7; perhaps TRBD2 as D (6 bases). The CDR3 loop reads CASSLGGIISYEQYV. In DNA form, the CDR3 reads TGTGCCAGCAGCTTAGGCGGGATAATCTCCTACGAGCAGTACGTC.